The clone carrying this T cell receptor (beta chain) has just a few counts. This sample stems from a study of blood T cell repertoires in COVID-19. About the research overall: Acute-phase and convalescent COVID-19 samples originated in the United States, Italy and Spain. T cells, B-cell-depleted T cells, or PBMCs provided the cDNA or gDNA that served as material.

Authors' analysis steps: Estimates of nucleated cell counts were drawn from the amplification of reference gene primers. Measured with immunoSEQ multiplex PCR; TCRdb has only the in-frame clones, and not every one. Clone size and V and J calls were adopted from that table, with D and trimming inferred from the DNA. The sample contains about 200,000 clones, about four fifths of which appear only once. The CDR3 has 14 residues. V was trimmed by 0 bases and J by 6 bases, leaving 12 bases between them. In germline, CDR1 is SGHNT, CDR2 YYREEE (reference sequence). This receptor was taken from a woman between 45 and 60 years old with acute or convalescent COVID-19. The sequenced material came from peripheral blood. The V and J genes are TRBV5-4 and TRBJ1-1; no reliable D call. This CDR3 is CASSLDPGSAEAFF. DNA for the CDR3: TGTGCCAGCAGCTTGGACCCGGGGAGCGCTGAAGCTTTCTTT.